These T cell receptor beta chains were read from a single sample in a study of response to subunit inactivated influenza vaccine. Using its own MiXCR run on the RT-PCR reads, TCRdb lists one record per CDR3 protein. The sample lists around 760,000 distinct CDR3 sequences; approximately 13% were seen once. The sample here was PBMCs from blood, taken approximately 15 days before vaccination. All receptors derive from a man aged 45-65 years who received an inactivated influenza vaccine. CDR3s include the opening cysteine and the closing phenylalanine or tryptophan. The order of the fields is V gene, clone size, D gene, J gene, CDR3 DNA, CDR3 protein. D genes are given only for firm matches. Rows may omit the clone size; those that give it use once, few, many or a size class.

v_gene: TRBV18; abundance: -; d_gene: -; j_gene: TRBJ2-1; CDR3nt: TGTGCCAGCTCACTAGGGGAGAGATGGGAGCAGTTCTTC; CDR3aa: CASSLGERWEQFF
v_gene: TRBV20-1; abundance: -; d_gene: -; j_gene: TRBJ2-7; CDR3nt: TGCAGTGCTAAGTTGACAGGGAGGTCCTACGAGCAGTACTTC; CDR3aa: CSAKLTGRSYEQYF
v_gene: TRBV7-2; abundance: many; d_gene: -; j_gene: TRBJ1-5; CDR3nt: TGTGCCAGCAGTTCTCAAACAGGTCCGGGACAGCCCCAGCATTTT; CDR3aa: CASSSQTGPGQPQHF
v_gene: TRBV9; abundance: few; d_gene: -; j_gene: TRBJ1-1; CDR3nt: TGTGCCAGCAGCAGGGGAGGGGCCTCCATGAACACTGAAGCTTTCTTT; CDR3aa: CASSRGGASMNTEAFF
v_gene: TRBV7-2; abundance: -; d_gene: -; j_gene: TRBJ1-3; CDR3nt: TGTGCCAGCAGCTTAGGGGGGCGGAGCTCTGGAAACACCATATATTTT; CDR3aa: CASSLGGRSSGNTIYF
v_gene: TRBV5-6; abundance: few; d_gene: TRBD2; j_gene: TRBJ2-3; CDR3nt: TGTGCCAGCAGCTTTGGGACTAGCATGTACGGGCCTGGCTTCACAGATACGCAGTATTTT; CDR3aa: CASSFGTSMYGPGFTDTQYF
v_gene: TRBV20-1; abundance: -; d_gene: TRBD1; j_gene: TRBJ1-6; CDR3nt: TGCAGTGCTAGAGAGCCAACAGGGGTCAATTCACCCCTCCACTTT; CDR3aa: CSAREPTGVNSPLHF
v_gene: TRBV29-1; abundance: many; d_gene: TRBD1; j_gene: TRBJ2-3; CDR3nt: TGCAGCGTTGAAGACTTCCGACAGGGGGCGGCCACAGATACGCAGTATTTT; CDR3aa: CSVEDFRQGAATDTQYF
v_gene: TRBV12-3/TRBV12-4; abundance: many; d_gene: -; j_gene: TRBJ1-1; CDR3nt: TGTGCCAGCAGTTTAACGGAGCGGACTGAAGCTTTCTTT; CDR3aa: CASSLTERTEAFF
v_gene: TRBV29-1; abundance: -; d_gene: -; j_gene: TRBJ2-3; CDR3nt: TGCAGCCTAGGACAGAGAAAGACAGATACGCAGTATTTT; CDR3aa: CSLGQRKTDTQYF
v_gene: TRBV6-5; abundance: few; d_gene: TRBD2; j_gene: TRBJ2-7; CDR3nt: TGTGCCAGCAGTTCCAAAGCGGGAGCCCACGAGCAGTACTTC; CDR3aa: CASSSKAGAHEQYF
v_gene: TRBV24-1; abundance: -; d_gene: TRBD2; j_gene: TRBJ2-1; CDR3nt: TGTGCCACCAGTGACCCCGGACTAGCAGTTAGCAATGAGCAGTTCTTC; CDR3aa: CATSDPGLAVSNEQFF
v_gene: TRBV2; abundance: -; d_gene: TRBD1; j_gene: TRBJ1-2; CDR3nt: TGTGCCAGCAGCGGGACAGGGGGAGACTATGGCTACACCTTC; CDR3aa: CASSGTGGDYGYTF
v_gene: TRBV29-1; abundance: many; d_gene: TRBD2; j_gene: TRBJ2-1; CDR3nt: TGCAGCGTCCAAAATACCCTCGGGACTAGTGGCAATGAGCAGTTCTTC; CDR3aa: CSVQNTLGTSGNEQFF
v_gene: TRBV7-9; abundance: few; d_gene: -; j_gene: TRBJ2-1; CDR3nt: TGTGCCAGCAGCCCACATGGTCAGGGGTGGTACAATGAGCAGTTCTTC; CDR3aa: CASSPHGQGWYNEQFF
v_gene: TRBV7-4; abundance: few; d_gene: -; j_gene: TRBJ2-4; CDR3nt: TGTGCCCCCGCGGGGAATCCAGCCAAAAACATTCAGTACTTC; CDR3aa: CAPAGNPAKNIQYF
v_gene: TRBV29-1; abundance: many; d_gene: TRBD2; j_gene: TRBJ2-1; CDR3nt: TGCAGCGCCGGACTAGCGGGGCTTTATGAGCAGTTCTTC; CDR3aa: CSAGLAGLYEQFF
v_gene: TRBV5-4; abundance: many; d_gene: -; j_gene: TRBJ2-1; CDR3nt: TGTGCCAGCAGCACCCGGACTATTAATACGGCTGAGCAGTTCTTC; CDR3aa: CASSTRTINTAEQFF
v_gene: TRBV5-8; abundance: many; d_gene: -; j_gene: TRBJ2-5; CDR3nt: TGTGCCAGCAGCGCTGGCCCTTACCAAGAGACCCAGTACTTC; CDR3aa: CASSAGPYQETQYF
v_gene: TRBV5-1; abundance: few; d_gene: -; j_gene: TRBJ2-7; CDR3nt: TGCGCCAGCAGCTTGGGTGGAGGGGGCCAGGCCTACGAGCAGTACTTC; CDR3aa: CASSLGGGGQAYEQYF
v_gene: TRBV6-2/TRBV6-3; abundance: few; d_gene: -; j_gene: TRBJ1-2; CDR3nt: TGTGCCAGCAGAGTGGACAGAGAATATGGCTACACCTTC; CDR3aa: CASRVDREYGYTF
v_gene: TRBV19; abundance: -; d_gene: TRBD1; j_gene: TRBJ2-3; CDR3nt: TGTGCCAGTAGTCCCCGGGACAGGAACACAGATACGCAGTATTTT; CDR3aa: CASSPRDRNTDTQYF
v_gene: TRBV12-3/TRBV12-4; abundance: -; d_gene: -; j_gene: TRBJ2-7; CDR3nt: TGTGCCAGCAGACAAATGGGATCGGACGAGCAGTACTTC; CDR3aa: CASRQMGSDEQYF
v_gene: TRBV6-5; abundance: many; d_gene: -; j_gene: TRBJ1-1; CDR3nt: TGTGCCAGCAGTTACCGAGGGTCCGGGGCAGTTAACACTGAAGCTTTCTTT; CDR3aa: CASSYRGSGAVNTEAFF
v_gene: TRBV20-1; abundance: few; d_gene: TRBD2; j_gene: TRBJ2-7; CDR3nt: TGCAGTGCTAGTTACAGCGGGGGCGACGAGCAGTACTTC; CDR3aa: CSASYSGGDEQYF
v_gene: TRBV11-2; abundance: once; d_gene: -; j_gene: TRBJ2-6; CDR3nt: TGTGCCAGCAGCTCCTTAAGGGCTGGGGCCAACGTCCTGACTTTC; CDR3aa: CASSSLRAGANVLTF
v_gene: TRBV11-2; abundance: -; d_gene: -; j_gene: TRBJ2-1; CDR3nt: TGTGCCAGCAGCTTAAGCCAAATAGCGTTAGTGCAGTTCTTC; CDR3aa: CASSLSQIALVQFF
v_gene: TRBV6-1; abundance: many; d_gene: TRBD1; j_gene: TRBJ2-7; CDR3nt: TGTGCCAGCAGTCCCAGGGGGTCTCCCTACGAGCAGTACTTC; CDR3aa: CASSPRGSPYEQYF
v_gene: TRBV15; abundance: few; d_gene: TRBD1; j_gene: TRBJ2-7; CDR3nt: TGTGCCACTCGTTCAGGAATCGGGACAGCCTCCAACGAGCAGTACTTC; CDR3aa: CATRSGIGTASNEQYF
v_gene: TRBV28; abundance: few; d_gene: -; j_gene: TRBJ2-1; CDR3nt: TGTGCCAGCAGTTTAGGCCCTCTCGGGGAAACCTCCTACAATGAGCAGTTCTTC; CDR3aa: CASSLGPLGETSYNEQFF
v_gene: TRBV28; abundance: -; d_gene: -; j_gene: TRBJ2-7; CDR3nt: TGTGCCAGCAGTCGCCACTCAGTGGGGACTCTATCCTACGAGCAGTACTTC; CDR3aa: CASSRHSVGTLSYEQYF
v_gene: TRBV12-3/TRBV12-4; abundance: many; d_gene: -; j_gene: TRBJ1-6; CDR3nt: TGTGCCAGCAGTTTTAGCCCCGGTCTGCTTAATTCACCCCTCCACTTT; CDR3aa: CASSFSPGLLNSPLHF
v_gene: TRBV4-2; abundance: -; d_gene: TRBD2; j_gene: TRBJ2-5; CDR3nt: TGTGCCAGCAGCCAAGATTCTAGCGGGAGAGGAGAGACCCAGTACTTC; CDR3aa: CASSQDSSGRGETQYF
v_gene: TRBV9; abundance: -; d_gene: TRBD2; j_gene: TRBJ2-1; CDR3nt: TGTGCCAGCAGCGGGACTAGCGGAGTCTACAATGAGCAGTTCTTC; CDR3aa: CASSGTSGVYNEQFF
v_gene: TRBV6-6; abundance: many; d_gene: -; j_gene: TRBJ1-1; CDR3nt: TGTGCCAGCAGTACCGCAGAAGACACTGAAGCTTTCTTT; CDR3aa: CASSTAEDTEAFF
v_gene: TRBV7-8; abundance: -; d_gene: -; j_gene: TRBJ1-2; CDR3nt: TGTGCCAGCAGCTTCTCAGGGAACCCTGGCTACACCTTC; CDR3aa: CASSFSGNPGYTF
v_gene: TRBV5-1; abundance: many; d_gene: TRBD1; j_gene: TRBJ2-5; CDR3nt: TGCGCCAGCAGCAACAGGGGGCTTGGGTACCAAGAGACCCAGTACTTC; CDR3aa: CASSNRGLGYQETQYF
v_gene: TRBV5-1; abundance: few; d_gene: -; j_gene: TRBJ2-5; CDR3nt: TGCGCCAGCAGCTCAGGACTAAAACAAGAAGAGACCCAGTACTTC; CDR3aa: CASSSGLKQEETQYF
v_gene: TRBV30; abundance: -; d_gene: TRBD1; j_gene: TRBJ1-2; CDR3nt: TGTGCCTGGAGGCCGGGACAGGGAGCTAACTATGGCTACACCTTC; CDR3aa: CAWRPGQGANYGYTF
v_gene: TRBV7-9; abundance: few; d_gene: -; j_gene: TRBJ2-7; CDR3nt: TGTGCCAGCAGCTCTAGGGGTATGACTTACGAGCAGTACTTC; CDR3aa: CASSSRGMTYEQYF
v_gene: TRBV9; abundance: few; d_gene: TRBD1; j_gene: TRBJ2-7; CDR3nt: TGTGCCAGCAGCGTTACAATGGACAGGGGGCTGTACGAGCAGTACTTC; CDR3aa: CASSVTMDRGLYEQYF
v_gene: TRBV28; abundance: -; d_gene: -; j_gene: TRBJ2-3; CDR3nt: TGTGCCAGCAGTCCCCGGGGTAGCGGTAGCACAGATACGCAGTATTTT; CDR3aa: CASSPRGSGSTDTQYF
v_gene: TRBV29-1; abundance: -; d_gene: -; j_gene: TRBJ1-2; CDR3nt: TGCAGCGTTGTTGGAGGGGCTACCTATGGCTACACCTTC; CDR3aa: CSVVGGATYGYTF
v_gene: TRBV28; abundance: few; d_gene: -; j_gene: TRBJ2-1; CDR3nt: TGTGCCAGCAGTGGGGGGCGAGGGAGGGCAAATGAGCAGTTCTTC; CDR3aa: CASSGGRGRANEQFF
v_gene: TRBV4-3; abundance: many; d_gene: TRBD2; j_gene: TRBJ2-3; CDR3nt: TGCGCCAGCAGCCAAGATTGGACTAGCTTAGCTAGCACAGATACGCAGTATTTT; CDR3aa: CASSQDWTSLASTDTQYF
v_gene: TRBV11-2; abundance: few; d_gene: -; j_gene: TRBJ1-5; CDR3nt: TGTGCCAGCAGCTTAACGGGGGGGTACAATCAGCCCCAGCATTTT; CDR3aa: CASSLTGGYNQPQHF
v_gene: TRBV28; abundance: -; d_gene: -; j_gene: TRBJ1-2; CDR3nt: TGTGCCAGCAGGACGGGACGGAGGAACTATGGCTACACCTTC; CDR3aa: CASRTGRRNYGYTF
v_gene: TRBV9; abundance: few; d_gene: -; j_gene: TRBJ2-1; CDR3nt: TGTGCCAGCAGCGTAGGGCACCTCTCCGTCTCGCACAATGAGCAGTTCTTC; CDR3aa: CASSVGHLSVSHNEQFF
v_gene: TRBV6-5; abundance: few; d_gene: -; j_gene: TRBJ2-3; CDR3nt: TGTGCCAGCAGTTACTCGGCACGGAACACAGATACGCAGTATTTT; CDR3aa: CASSYSARNTDTQYF
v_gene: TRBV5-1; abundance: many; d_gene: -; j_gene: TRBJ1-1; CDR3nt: TGCGCCAGTACCCAGGGGCGGAACACTGAAGCTTTCTTT; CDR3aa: CASTQGRNTEAFF
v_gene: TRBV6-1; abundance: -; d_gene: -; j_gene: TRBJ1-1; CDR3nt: TGTGCCAGCAGTCCCCCGGGGGGCGCAAGAACTGAAGCTTTCTTT; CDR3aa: CASSPPGGARTEAFF
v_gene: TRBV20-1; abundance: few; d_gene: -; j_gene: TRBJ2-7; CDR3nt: TGCAGTGCTACTGACGGCGGAAGGGGGGGCGAGCAGTACTTC; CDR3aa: CSATDGGRGGEQYF
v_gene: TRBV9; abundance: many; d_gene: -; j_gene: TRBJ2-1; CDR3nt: TGTGCCAGCAGCGTAGCCGGGTTGTACAATGAGCAGTTCTTC; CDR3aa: CASSVAGLYNEQFF
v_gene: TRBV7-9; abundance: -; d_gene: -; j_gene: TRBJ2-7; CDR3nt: TGTGCCAGCAGCCTCGGCGGGGTTGGGTACGAGCAGTACTTC; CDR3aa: CASSLGGVGYEQYF
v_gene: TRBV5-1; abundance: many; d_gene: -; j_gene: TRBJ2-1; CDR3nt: TGCGCCAGCAGCTCCCCAGGAAATGAGCAGTTCTTC; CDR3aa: CASSSPGNEQFF
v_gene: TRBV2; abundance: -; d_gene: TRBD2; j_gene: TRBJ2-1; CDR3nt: TGTGCCAGCAGTGGTAGAGCTAGCGGGGCCTACAATGAGCAGTTCTTC; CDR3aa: CASSGRASGAYNEQFF
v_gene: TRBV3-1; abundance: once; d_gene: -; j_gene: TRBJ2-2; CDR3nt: TGTGCCAGCAGCCAAGATAAAGGGCCTTCGAACACCGGGGAGCTGTTTTTT; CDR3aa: CASSQDKGPSNTGELFF